A single sample is the source of the 21 T cell receptor beta chains below, sequenced in a study of blood T cell repertoires in COVID-19. The repertoire was sequenced with immunoSEQ multiplex PCR; TCRdb's copy has only in-frame clones and lacks some. The sample gives about 33,000 clones, approximately 89% of which show up once; 7.3% is in the top ten. The sequencing sample was made of peripheral blood. Receptors originate from a human donor in a cohort sampled during active COVID-19.

CDR3 protein: CASSYDAPRSQPQHF. For the CDR3, the DNA is TGTGCCAGCAGTTACGACGCCCCACGGAGTCAGCCCCAGCATTTT. This chain connects TRBV6-2 or TRBV6-3 to TRBJ1-5; unclear D gene. Germline lookup yields CDR1 MNHEY and CDR2 SVGEGT. The CDR3 covers 15 residues. The V end was cut by 2 bases, the J end by 6 bases, with 14 bases between.

The rearrangement uses TRBV19 and TRBJ2-3; D might be TRBD1 (5 bases). Germline V gene data show CDR1 as LNHDA and CDR2 as SQIVND (reference sequence). The CDR3 covers 15 residues. The ends were cut back, 4 bases at V and 2 bases at J, with 13 bases in the middle. CDR3 in amino acids: CASSNGRAPTDTQYF. CDR3 DNA sequence: TGTGCCAGTAGTAATGGCAGGGCTCCCACAGATACGCAGTATTTT.

The rearrangement links TRBV12-5 to TRBJ1-1; 11 bases are a match to TRBD1. The CDR3 spans 15 residues. Trimming cost V 5 bases and J 4 bases; bases outside gene matches: 6. Germline CDR1 reads LGHNT; CDR2 reads FRNRAP. CDR3 loop: CASGPGQGATTEAFF. The CDR3 DNA sequence: TGTGCTAGTGGTCCAGGACAGGGGGCGACCACTGAAGCTTTCTTT.

This chain connects TRBV7-2 to TRBJ2-7, with D maybe TRBD2 (6 bases). This CDR3 spans 14 amino acids. Germline CDR1 SGHTA, CDR2 FQGNSA. The V gene lost 6 bases and the J gene lost 6 bases, with 18 bases spanning the gap. CDR3 sequence: CASSLMPGLLEQYF. CDR3 in DNA: TGTGCCAGCAGTCTGATGCCGGGACTCCTCGAGCAGTACTTC.

This chain connects TRBV6-5 to TRBJ1-3; the match to TRBD1 covers 7 bases. Germline trimming cut 6 bases from V and 4 bases from J; bases unmatched to any gene: 9. The length of the CDR3 is 15 residues. Germline V gene sequence: CDR1 MNHEY, CDR2 SVGAGI. In DNA, the CDR3 is TGTGCCAGCAGAGTACAGGGGAATTCGGGAAACACCATATATTTT. Its translation is CASRVQGNSGNTIYF.

The chain is built from TRBV27 and TRBJ1-4; 7 bases are a match to TRBD1. The CDR3 totals 15 residues. CDR1 is MNHEY, CDR2 SMNVEV, per germline (reference sequence). Trimming took 5 bases from V and 1 from J; bases not matched to a gene: 4. The CDR3 protein is CASSEGAGTNEKLFF. The CDR3 DNA follows: TGTGCCAGCAGTGAGGGGGCGGGAACTAATGAAAAACTGTTTTTT.

The rearrangement uses TRBV2 and TRBJ2-1, with D unresolved. Germline V lookup: CDR1 SNHLY, CDR2 FYNNEI. The V end was cut by 3 bases, the J end by 9 bases, with 12 bases between. There are 13 residues in the CDR3. In DNA form, the CDR3 reads TGTGCCAGCAGTGAGGATCCCAGAGGTGAGCAGTTCTTC. This encodes CASSEDPRGEQFF.

V usage is TRBV6-1 and J usage is TRBJ2-7; 7 bases are shared with TRBD1. CDR3 length: 15 amino acids. Germline V lookup: CDR1 MNHNS, CDR2 SASEGT. The ends lost 3 bases at V and 6 bases at J; junction bases unmatched: 11. CDR3 loop: CASSEIQGQAVEQYF. CDR3 nucleotide sequence: TGTGCCAGCAGTGAGATACAAGGACAGGCCGTCGAGCAGTACTTC.

This clone is labeled as medium-sized. In DNA form, the CDR3 reads TGCAGCGTTGAAGACGTCGAGTTCGGTCCCCGTTTCGGCTACACCTTC. It codes for CSVEDVEFGPRFGYTF. The genes are TRBV29-1 and TRBJ1-2; D not resolved. This CDR3 has 16 residues. Trimming pared 0 bases from V and 8 bases from J, leaving 22 bases between. Germline V gene data show CDR1 as SQVTM and CDR2 as ANQGSEA.

The genes are TRBV18 and TRBJ1-1; TRBD1 might be the D (6 bases). Trimming took 3 bases from V and 5 from J, leaving 19 bases between them. Germline-derived CDR1 and CDR2 are KGHSH and LQKENI. The CDR3 covers 16 residues. In nucleotides, the CDR3 is TGTGCCAGCTCACCGTCCTTCAATGGGGGCGGAACTGAAGCTTTCTTT. This codes for CASSPSFNGGGTEAFF. Full variable domain (outside the CDR3, taken from reference TRBV18 and TRBJ1-1): NAGVMQNPRHLVRRRGQEARLRCSPMKGHSHVYWYRQLPEEGLKFMVYLQKENIIDESGMPKERFSAEFPKEGPSILRIQQVVRGDSAAYFCASSPSFNGGGTEAFFGQGTRLTVV.

The DNA for the CDR3 is TGCAGCGTTTCTACCACTACCTACGAGCAGTACTTC. Its protein is CSVSTTTYEQYF. V is TRBV29-1 and J is TRBJ2-7; the D is unclear. From germline, CDR1 is SQVTM and CDR2 ANQGSEA. The CDR3 is made up of 12 amino acids. V gave up 5 bases and J gave up 2 bases, with 10 bases separating them.

V is TRBV24-1 and J is TRBJ2-2; the match to TRBD1 covers 9 bases. Looked up from germline, CDR1 is KGHDR and CDR2 is SFDVKD. The junction had 9 bases not matched to a gene; V was cut back by 8 bases and J by 3 bases. The CDR3 is 16 residues long. DNA for the CDR3: TGTGCCACCAAAAACGCGGGACAGGGCGACACCGGGGAGCTGTTTTTT. It is translated as CATKNAGQGDTGELFF.

The gene calls are TRBV6-2 or TRBV6-3 and TRBJ1-3; maybe TRBD1 (6 bases). This CDR3 is 17 amino acids long. Germline CDR1 reads MNHEY; CDR2 reads SVGEGT. Trimming shortened V by 4 bases and J by 10 bases, and 26 bases separated the two germline ends. The CDR3 coding sequence is TGTGCCAGCAGTTCCTGGAGAACAGGGTCCCGTGGTAGTACCATATATTTT. Encoded protein: CASSSWRTGSRGSTIYF.

The V gene is TRBV24-1, the J gene TRBJ2-3, with 7 positions matching TRBD1. This CDR3 is built from 16 residues. V trimming: 4 bases; J trimming: 5 bases; junction bases outside the gene matches: 11. Germline-derived CDR1 and CDR2 are KGHDR and SFDVKD. CDR3 residues: CATSEHSGTEQDTQYF. The CDR3 coding sequence is TGTGCCACCAGTGAACATTCCGGGACAGAGCAAGATACGCAGTATTTT.

The V gene is TRBV5-4, the J gene TRBJ2-5, with 9 bases fitting TRBD2. The CDR3 is 15 amino acids. CDR1 SGHNT and CDR2 YYREEE come from the germline V gene (reference sequence). The junction had 6 bases not matched to a gene; V was cut back by 2 bases and J by 4 bases. This CDR3 reads CASSLGAGGRETQYF. CDR3 DNA sequence: TGTGCCAGCAGCTTAGGAGCGGGAGGTAGAGAGACCCAGTACTTC.

The chain is built from TRBV2 and TRBJ1-1, with D unresolved. From germline, CDR1 is SNHLY and CDR2 FYNNEI. This CDR3 is 16 amino acids long. V was pared by 7 bases and J by 4 bases, with 22 bases between. CDR3 sequence reads: CASTPEGPLVRTEAFF. CDR3 sequence (DNA): TGTGCCAGCACGCCAGAGGGCCCCCTTGTCCGCACTGAAGCTTTCTTT.

This clone has just one count. This sequence joins TRBV7-9 and TRBJ1-1, with D hard to call. CDR3 length: 13 amino acids. Germline CDR1 reads SEHNR; CDR2 reads FQNEAQ (reference sequence). V gave up 5 bases and J gave up 11 bases, with 18 bases separating them. CDR3 sequence (DNA): TGTGCCAGCAGCCCTTACCGGGTCGACTCGGCTTTCTTT. Translated: CASSPYRVDSAFF.

This clone was recorded a few times. V is TRBV5-6 and J is TRBJ2-7, with 8 bases identical to TRBD1. Trimming took 4 bases from V and 5 from J; bases not matched to a gene: 5. CDR3 size: 13 residues. Germline CDR1 and CDR2: SGHDT and YYEEEE. The CDR3 sequence is CASSQGQGHEQYF. The DNA of the CDR3 is TGTGCCAGCAGCCAAGGACAGGGTCACGAGCAGTACTTC. Supplemented by reference TRBV5-6 and TRBJ2-7, the full variable domain reads DAGVTQSPTHLIKTRGQQVTLRCSPKSGHDTVSWYQQALGQGPQFIFQYYEEEERQRGNFPDRFSGHQFPNYSSELNVNALLLGDSALYLCASSQGQGHEQYFGPGTRLTVT.

The chain carries TRBV18 and TRBJ2-7; D not resolved. This CDR3 has 14 residues. Germline CDR1 and CDR2: KGHSH and LQKENI. V dropped 0 bases and J dropped 7 bases, with 13 bases sitting between them. CDR3 coding DNA: TGTGCCAGCTCACCACCGATAACAGCTCGGGAGCAGTACTTC. This encodes CASSPPITAREQYF.

V gene TRBV7-2 combines with J gene TRBJ2-7, with D tentatively TRBD1 (6 bases). The CDR3 sequence is 15 residues long. Looked up from germline, CDR1 is SGHTA and CDR2 is FQGNSA. Trimming left V 6 bases short and J 1 base short, with 16 bases between. The CDR3 DNA is TGTGCCAGCAGAAAGACCGGGACACGGTCCTACGAGCAGTACTTC. Its translation: CASRKTGTRSYEQYF. The whole variable domain, filled in from reference TRBV7-2 and TRBJ2-7, reads GAGVSQSPSNKVTEKGKDVELRCDPISGHTALYWYRQSLGQGLEFLIYFQGNSAPDKSGLPSDRFSAERTGGSVSTLTIQRTQQEDSAVYLCASRKTGTRSYEQYFGPGTRLTVT.

The chain recombines TRBV19 with TRBJ2-5, with D perhaps TRBD1 (5 bases). CDR1 is LNHDA, CDR2 SQIVND, per germline (reference sequence). V was shortened by 1 base and J by 2 bases, with 8 bases between the two germline ends. This CDR3 comprises 14 residues. The chain's CDR3 is CASSIGSGQETQYF. CDR3 nucleotides: TGTGCCAGTAGTATAGGGTCAGGGCAAGAGACCCAGTACTTC. The whole variable domain, filled in from reference TRBV19 and TRBJ2-5, reads DGGITQSPKYLFRKEGQNVTLSCEQNLNHDAMYWYRQDPGQGLRLIYYSQIVNDFQKGDIAEGYSVSREKKESFPLTVTSAQKNPTAFYLCASSIGSGQETQYFGPGTRLLVL.